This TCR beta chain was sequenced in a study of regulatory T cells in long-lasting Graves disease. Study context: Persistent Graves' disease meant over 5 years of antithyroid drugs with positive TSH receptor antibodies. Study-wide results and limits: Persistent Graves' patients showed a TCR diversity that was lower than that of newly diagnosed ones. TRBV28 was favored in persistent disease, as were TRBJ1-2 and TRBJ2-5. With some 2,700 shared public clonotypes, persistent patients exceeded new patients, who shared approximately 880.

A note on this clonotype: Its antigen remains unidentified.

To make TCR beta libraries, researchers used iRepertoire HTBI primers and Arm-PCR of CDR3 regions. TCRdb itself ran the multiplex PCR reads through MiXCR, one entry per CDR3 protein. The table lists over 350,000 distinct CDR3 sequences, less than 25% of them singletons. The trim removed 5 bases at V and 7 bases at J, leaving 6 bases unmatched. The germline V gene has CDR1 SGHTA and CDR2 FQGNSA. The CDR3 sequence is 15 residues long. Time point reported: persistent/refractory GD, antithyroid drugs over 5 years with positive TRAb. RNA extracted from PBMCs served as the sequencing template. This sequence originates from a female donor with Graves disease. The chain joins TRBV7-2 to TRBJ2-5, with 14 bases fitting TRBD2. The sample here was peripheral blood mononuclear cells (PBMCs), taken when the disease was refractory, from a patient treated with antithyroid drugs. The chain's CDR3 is CASSRTSGRQGTQYF. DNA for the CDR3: TGTGCCAGCAGCCGGACTAGCGGGAGGCAGGGGACCCAGTACTTC.